This TCR beta chain emerged from a study of blood T cell repertoires in COVID-19. Background on the study: Sites across the United States, Italy and Spain contributed samples from acute and convalescent COVID-19. From T cells, B-cell-depleted T cells, or PBMCs came the material, which was cDNA or gDNA.

Authors' methods: Nucleated cell counts were estimated from reference gene primer amplification. Some clones are missing from TCRdb's copy, which holds only in-frame ones; the method was immunoSEQ multiplex PCR. That table gives V, J and clone size, and the DNA gave D and trimming. The sample shows over 200,000 clones, 91% of them seen only once. It was during active infection that Seattle patients were enrolled and then longitudinally followed. The clonotype was recovered from a person under 30 with COVID-19, enrolled during active disease. Sequencing was done on a sample of peripheral blood.

CDR3 DNA sequence: TGTGCCTGGGACATAGGGGGGGCAGGGAACATTCAGTACTTC. Amino acids: CAWDIGGAGNIQYF. This rearrangement joins TRBV30 to TRBJ2-4; D is possibly TRBD2 (7 bases). The CDR3 is made up of 14 amino acids. V lost 5 bases to trimming and J lost 7 bases, with 18 bases between them. The germline V gene encodes CDR1 GTSNPN and CDR2 SVGIG (reference sequence).